This T cell receptor (beta chain) stems from a study of T cells in Graves' hyperthyroidism and ophthalmopathy. What was amplified from RNA transcripts were TCR beta CDR3 regions. Initially, a first-round RT-PCR of the TCR CDR3 employed the HTBI primer set. Using its own MiXCR run on the multiplex PCR reads, TCRdb lists one record per CDR3 protein. The table includes some 250,000 distinct CDR3 sequences, approximately 15% detected once. Overall study findings and caveats: Most thyroid-expanded clonotypes above 0.001 were also found in blood.

As regards this clonotype: Its antigen is currently unknown.

This TCR was recovered from a woman between 35 and 50 years old with Graves' hyperthyroidism that later progressed to Graves' ophthalmopathy. Sequencing was performed on blood.

DNA of the CDR3: TGCGCCAGCAGCCCCGGACAGGGAGGCGACACTGAAGCTTTCTTT. As protein: CASSPGQGGDTEAFF. The chain links TRBV4-1 to TRBJ1-1, with 8 bases matching TRBD1. The germline V gene encodes CDR1 MGHRA and CDR2 YSYEKL. Trimming cost V 4 bases and J 3 bases; bases outside gene matches: 7. The CDR3 extends over 15 amino acids.